Included here is one T cell receptor beta chain sequence, with context. This entry belongs to a study of cytomegalovirus exposure and HLA in healthy donors. CDR1 is MNHEY and CDR2 is SMNVEV in the germline V gene (reference sequence). The CDR3 is 16 amino acids. The junction had 6 bases not matched to a gene; V was cut back by 3 bases and J by 1 base. Profiled with immunoSEQ multiplex PCR; TCRdb holds only in-frame clones, not every one. The data show some 120,000 clones, 90% to 96% seen once. The sample taken for sequencing was PBMCs. This receptor was identified in a man younger than 35 in good health and CMV-seronegative. The chain carries TRBV27 and TRBJ2-3; the match to TRBD1 covers 8 bases. The CDR3 DNA follows: TGTGCCAGCAGTTTCTCCCCGACAGGGGGCACAGATACGCAGTATTTT. As protein: CASSFSPTGGTDTQYF.